Following are 16 T cell receptor beta chains from one sample sequenced in a study of cytomegalovirus exposure and HLA in healthy donors. Vbeta (60) and Jbeta (13) primers were used in the PCR. Using immunoSEQ multiplex PCR, the repertoire was profiled, and TCRdb retains in-frame clones only, with some absent. The data hold under 200,000 clones, with around 80% observed a single time. Sequencing was done on a sample of PBMCs. These receptors were collected from a man aged 35 to 55 in good health and CMV-seronegative.

V is TRBV7-2 and J is TRBJ2-4; 8 bases agree with TRBD2. The germline V gene encodes CDR1 SGHTA and CDR2 FQGNSA. The CDR3 runs to 12 residues. V was pared by 7 bases and J by 16 bases, with 12 bases of the junction left unmatched. CDR3 protein: CASTSISGISYF. The CDR3, as DNA: TGTGCCAGCACCTCGATTAGCGGGATTTCTTACTTC.

The table lists this clone with a few counts. V and J are TRBV28 and TRBJ2-5, with 8 positions matching TRBD2. Judging by the DNA end, TRBJ2-7 fits better; the J call may be wrong. Germline CDR1 and CDR2: MDHEN and SYDVKM. This CDR3 has 14 residues. The CDR3 bases are TGTGCCAGCAGTTTTGGACGGGGGGGGCTCGAGCAGTACTTC. Translated: CASSFGRGGLEQYF.

The chain uses TRBV30 and TRBJ2-3; perhaps TRBD1 as D (6 bases). Deletions cut 2 bases from V and 6 bases from J, with 9 bases between. The CDR3 is made up of 12 amino acids. CDR1 is GTSNPN, CDR2 SVGIG, per germline (reference sequence). The CDR3 DNA sequence: TGTGCCTGGAGTTCAACAGGGGATACGCAGTATTTT. Translated: CAWSSTGDTQYF.

This clone was detected only a few times. The chain employs TRBV5-4 and TRBJ2-7; no definite D call. CDR3 length: 15 amino acids. CDR1 is SGHNT, CDR2 YYREEE, per germline (reference sequence). V lost 3 bases, J lost 1 base, and 14 bases lay in between. The CDR3 DNA is TGTGCCAGCAGCTCCCCCCCGGGTTATTCCTACGAGCAGTACTTC. Translation: CASSSPPGYSYEQYF.

This chain joins TRBV5-1 and TRBJ2-1; TRBD1 is a possible D gene (6 bases). Trimming cost V 0 bases and J 0 bases, with 10 bases left between them. From germline, CDR1 is SGHRS and CDR2 YFSETQ. The CDR3 is made up of 16 amino acids. The CDR3 nucleotides read TGCGCCAGCAGCTTGGAACAGGGACCCTCCTACAATGAGCAGTTCTTC. It specifies CASSLEQGPSYNEQFF.

This chain connects TRBV7-3 to TRBJ1-1; TRBD1 agrees at 8 bases. The CDR3 totals 15 residues. Germline lookup yields CDR1 SGHTA and CDR2 FQGTGA. The V and J ends lost 3 bases and 0 bases, in that order; junction bases with no gene match: 3. In nucleotides, the CDR3 is TGTGCCAGCAGCTTCAGGGGGCGCATGAACACTGAAGCTTTCTTT. It specifies CASSFRGRMNTEAFF.

The chain links TRBV5-1 to TRBJ2-3; the match to TRBD1 covers 8 bases. Unmatched junction bases numbered 5, after V lost 2 bases and J lost 6 bases. The CDR3 runs to 14 residues. Looked up from germline, CDR1 is SGHRS and CDR2 is YFSETQ. The CDR3 DNA reads as TGCGCCAGCAGCTTTGGACAGGGTCTGGATACGCAGTATTTT. It specifies CASSFGQGLDTQYF.

CDR3 bases: TGTGCCAGCAGAACGGGACTAGCGGGAGTTGAGGCCCAGTACTTC. The encoded protein is CASRTGLAGVEAQYF. This sequence joins TRBV6-5 and TRBJ2-5; 14 bases are shared with TRBD2. Germline trimming cut 6 bases from V and 9 bases from J; bases unmatched to any gene: 9. Germline CDR1 MNHEY, CDR2 SVGAGI. This CDR3 is 15 amino acids long.

The sample holds one count of this clone. The chain employs TRBV6-1 and TRBJ2-5; 11 nucleotides match TRBD1. This CDR3 has 14 residues. In germline, CDR1 is MNHNS, CDR2 SASEGT. With 7 bases clipped from V and 4 bases from J, the junction kept 5 bases outside the gene matches. In DNA form, the CDR3 reads TGTGCCAGCACCCGGGACAGGGGGGTAGAGACCCAGTACTTC. Translated, it gives CASTRDRGVETQYF.

The CDR3 loop reads CASSGLAATGELFF. The CDR3 DNA reads as TGTGCCAGCAGTGGACTAGCGGCGACCGGGGAGCTGTTTTTT. The chain is built from TRBV6-1 and TRBJ2-2; 9 bases are a match to TRBD2. V was clipped by 4 bases and J by 5 bases; unmatched bases: 2. This CDR3 is built from 14 residues. CDR1 is MNHNS, CDR2 SASEGT, per germline.

This clone was recorded a few times. The V gene is TRBV13, the J gene TRBJ2-1, with a tentative D call TRBD2 (6 bases). V lost 4 bases to trimming and J lost 7 bases, with 17 bases between them. The length of the CDR3 is 15 residues. Germline V gene lookup returns CDR1 PRHDT and CDR2 FYEKMQ (reference sequence). The CDR3 nucleotides read TGTGCCAGCAGCTCAACCGGGAGAGGGCGGAATGAGCAGTTCTTC. This gives the protein CASSSTGRGRNEQFF.

This chain connects TRBV29-1 to TRBJ1-1; D is uncertain. Deletions cut 7 bases from V and 3 bases from J, with 12 bases between. Germline CDR1 SQVTM, CDR2 ANQGSEA. CDR3 length: 12 amino acids. The CDR3 here is CSAWRWDTEAFF. For the CDR3, the DNA is TGCAGCGCCTGGAGGTGGGACACTGAAGCTTTCTTT. Filled out from reference TRBV29-1 and TRBJ1-1, the complete variable domain reads SAVISQKPSRDICQRGTSLTIQCQVDSQVTMMFWYRQQPGQSLTLIATANQGSEATYESGFVIDKFPISRPNLTFSTLTVSNMSPEDSSIYLCSAWRWDTEAFFGQGTRLTVV.

J is TRBJ1-1 and V is TRBV18; D unclear. Germline V CDR1 and CDR2: KGHSH, LQKENI. Trimming took 1 base from V and 5 from J, leaving 8 bases between them. The CDR3 is 13 amino acids. The CDR3 region has the DNA TGTGCCAGCTCACCACTAGTCCGGACTGAAGCTTTCTTT. It specifies CASSPLVRTEAFF.

The chain couples TRBV7-9 to TRBJ2-7, with D maybe TRBD1 (6 bases). Germline CDR1 is SEHNR and CDR2 is FQNEAQ (reference sequence). This CDR3 has 12 residues. Trimming took 5 bases from V and 6 from J, leaving 11 bases between them. DNA of the CDR3: TGTGCCAGCAGCCTCCAGGGGAGCGAGCAGTACGTC. Its translation: CASSLQGSEQYV.

The chain joins TRBV18 to TRBJ2-1; TRBD2 aligns across 10 bases. J lost 7 bases, V lost 5 bases, and 5 bases had no gene match. Germline CDR1 reads KGHSH; CDR2 reads LQKENI. The CDR3 extends over 14 amino acids. This chain's CDR3 is CASSSAGGRNEQFF. CDR3 nucleotides: TGTGCCAGCTCATCAGCGGGAGGGCGGAATGAGCAGTTCTTC.

This clone was seen a handful of times. The chain joins TRBV2 to TRBJ2-1, with 8 bases fitting TRBD2. The CDR3 extends over 13 amino acids. Trimming at V came to 7 bases and at J to 2 bases, leaving 1 base not matched to a gene. Germline V gene sequence: CDR1 SNHLY, CDR2 FYNNEI. The CDR3 sequence is CASTGGAYNEQFF. Written as DNA, the CDR3 is TGTGCCAGCACGGGAGGGGCCTACAATGAGCAGTTCTTC.